This TCR beta chain appears in the sequencing data of a study of vaccination and CD4 T cells after COVID-19. Across the study: Nasal swab PCR showed SARS-CoV-2 in convalescent patients, under ten with mild and one with severe disease. It was a median about 99 days after diagnosis, with a range of 35 to 161, that post-COVID samples were drawn.

For this clonotype: As yet, its antigen is unknown.

Scientists ran DNA taken from cultured CD4+ T cells through the Oncomine TCR Beta short-read assay for sequencing. Scientists extracted genomic DNA from CD4+ T cells grown in culture. TCRdb redid the calling of the PCR reads with MiXCR, one entry per CDR3 protein. The sample includes about 15,000 distinct CDR3 sequences, approximately 52% seen only once; the top ten take less than 7.5%. Indicated treatment: roughly 10-day PBMC culture with coronavirus spike peptide pools or control peptides (ViraFEST assay). Half-medium replacement with fresh IL-2 medium took place on days 3 and 7. The CDR3 is made up of 14 amino acids. The V gene's germline CDR1 is SGHAT and CDR2 FQNNGV. Trimming pared 1 base from V and 3 bases from J, leaving 7 bases between.

The source material was CD4+ T cells from blood, cultured in vitro. This sequence joins TRBV11-2 and TRBJ1-5; D possibly corresponds to TRBD1 (5 bases). This TCR was recovered from a human donor who had recovered from COVID-19. The CDR3 DNA reads TGTGCCAGCAGCTTAGGGGGGTACAATCAGCCCCAGCATTTT. Its protein product is CASSLGGYNQPQHF.